This T cell receptor beta chain was identified during a study of T-cell memory formation after mild COVID-19. Trimming left V 3 bases short and J 2 bases short, with 15 bases between. This CDR3 spans 16 amino acids. Germline CDR1 reads LGHDT; CDR2 reads YNNKEL (reference sequence). TCRdb recomputed calls from the 5' RACE reads with MiXCR, one row per CDR3 protein. The sample consists of some 150,000 distinct CDR3 sequences, 11% to 15% of them appearing once. This clonotype was found a few times. The chain employs TRBV3-1 and TRBJ2-3, with D possibly called TRBD1 or TRBD2 (5 bases each). This clonotype was sampled from an adult woman who had mild COVID-19 (a few samples of this study predate the infection). Cell type and time point are not known. The material sequenced was PBMCs or a T cell subset sorted from them (not recorded which). DNA for the CDR3: TGTGCCAGCAGCCATGCGGTGGGGGACCCCACAGATACGCAGTATTTT. Amino acids: CASSHAVGDPTDTQYF.